Presented here are 17 T cell receptor beta chains from one specimen sequenced in a study of T-cell reconstitution after alpha-beta-depleted transplantation in children. Preparation of the TCRbeta library used unique molecular identifiers. MiXCR, run by TCRdb on the PCR reads, gives a single entry per CDR3 protein. The repertoire holds hundreds of thousands of distinct CDR3 sequences, approximately 8.4% seen once, with 35% to 45% in the top ten. The sample consisted of PBMCs, mostly from graft donor cells, taken 360 days after TCRalphabeta/CD19-depleted stem cell transplant. These receptors originate from a male patient between 2 and 10 years old who had a stem cell transplant for acute myeloid leukemia, so the T cells may come from the graft donor.

The genes are TRBV7-9 and TRBJ2-2; tentative D call: TRBD1 (6 bases). There are 17 residues in the CDR3. V shed 2 bases and J shed 4 bases, with 17 bases lying between them. Per the germline V gene, CDR1 is SEHNR and CDR2 is FQNEAQ (reference sequence). DNA of the CDR3: TGTGCCAGCAGCTTAACCTCCGGGACAACCGGCACCGGGGAGCTGTTTTTT. Translating gives CASSLTSGTTGTGELFF. The full variable domain, with the rest looked up from reference TRBV7-9 and TRBJ2-2, is DTGVSQNPRHKITKRGQNVTFRCDPISEHNRLYWYRQTLGQGPEFLTYFQNEAQLEKSRLLSDRFSAERPKGSFSTLEIQRTEQGDSAMYLCASSLTSGTTGTGELFFGEGSRLTVL.

The table lists this clonotype with a few counts. V and J are TRBV29-1 and TRBJ1-1; tentatively, D is TRBD1 (6 bases). The CDR3 has 12 residues. Germline loops: CDR1 SQVTM, CDR2 ANQGSEA. V lost 0 bases, J lost 4 bases, and 6 bases lay in between. The CDR3 spells CSVEEGATEAFF. The CDR3 DNA follows: TGCAGCGTTGAAGAGGGGGCCACTGAAGCTTTCTTT.

This clonotype showed up many times. The genes are TRBV5-4 and TRBJ2-2, with D unclear. The germline CDR1 and CDR2 sequences are SGHNT and YYREEE (reference sequence). The CDR3 is 15 amino acids. Trimming cost V 0 bases and J 3 bases, with 9 bases left between them. CDR3 coding DNA: TGTGCCAGCAGCTTGGTCCCCACCGACACCGGGGAGCTGTTTTTT. It codes for CASSLVPTDTGELFF.

This clonotype appeared many times. V usage is TRBV20-1 and J usage is TRBJ2-3; D is possibly TRBD2 (5 bases). The germline V gene has CDR1 DFQATT and CDR2 SNEGSKA (reference sequence). Trimming stripped 3 bases from V and 4 bases from J, with 14 bases between. The CDR3 has 14 amino acids. The CDR3 sequence: CSASSTGIPDTQYF. The CDR3 coding sequence is TGCAGTGCTAGCTCTACCGGGATTCCAGATACGCAGTATTTT.

The chain uses TRBV5-6 and TRBJ2-3, with TRBD2 identical over 10 bases. The junction had 13 bases not matched to a gene; V was cut back by 3 bases and J by 0 bases. The CDR3 contains 19 residues. Germline V gene sequence: CDR1 SGHDT, CDR2 YYEEEE. The CDR3 loop reads CASSSPGSGGAFSTDTQYF. CDR3 DNA: TGTGCCAGCAGCTCTCCAGGAAGCGGGGGGGCCTTTAGCACAGATACGCAGTATTTT.

The chain joins TRBV4-2 to TRBJ2-7, with 10 bases aligning to TRBD2. The CDR3 covers 15 residues. CDR1 is LGHNA, CDR2 YNFKEQ, per germline. The V and J ends lost 0 bases and 4 bases, in that order; junction bases with no gene match: 3. The chain's CDR3 is CASSQELAGVYEQYF. CDR3 nucleotides: TGTGCCAGCAGCCAAGAGCTAGCGGGAGTATACGAGCAGTACTTC.

The gene calls are TRBV18 and TRBJ2-1; TRBD1 matches 9 bases. From germline, CDR1 is KGHSH and CDR2 LQKENI. V lost 0 bases, J lost 10 bases, and 7 bases stayed unmatched. This CDR3 is 15 amino acids long. CDR3 coding DNA: TGTGCCAGCTCACCACCGCGGACAGGGGATCGGGAGCAGTTCTTC. Translating it yields CASSPPRTGDREQFF.

The rearrangement links TRBV29-1 to TRBJ1-1; D uncertain. Germline V gene data show CDR1 as SQVTM and CDR2 as ANQGSEA. Trimming shortened V by 5 bases and J by 6 bases, and 7 bases separated the two germline ends. The CDR3 extends over 10 amino acids. CDR3 DNA sequence: TGCAGCGTTTCCGGGCCTGAAGCTTTCTTT. This gives the protein CSVSGPEAFF.

As to this clonotype: One end of the junction fails to match germline, which may point to a read error. This sequence joins TRBV4-2 and TRBJ2-7; D not certain. The CDR3 runs to 15 residues. CDR1 is LGHNA and CDR2 is YNFKEQ in the germline V gene. The CDR3 loop is CASTQDLLYSYEQYF. The CDR3 DNA sequence: TGTGCCAGCACCCAAGATCTGCTATACTCCTACGAGCAGTACTTC.

This clonotype was recorded many times. The rearrangement uses TRBV5-1 and TRBJ1-2; tentatively, D is TRBD1 (6 bases). Trimming cost V 0 bases and J 8 bases, with 14 bases left between them. The germline gives CDR1 SGHRS, CDR2 YFSETQ. The CDR3 has 14 amino acids. In DNA, the CDR3 is TGCGCCAGCAGCTTGGCCCTACAGGGAAACGGCTACACCTTC. Translated, it gives CASSLALQGNGYTF.

This chain uses TRBV27 with TRBJ2-1, with D possibly being TRBD2 (5 bases). V lost 3 bases, J lost 4 bases, and 19 bases lay in between. This CDR3 region has 17 residues. Germline values: CDR1 MNHEY, CDR2 SMNVEV (reference sequence). CDR3 coding DNA: TGTGCCAGCAGTTTTCAAGCCTGGGAGCCGATGTACAATGAGCAGTTCTTC. This gives the protein CASSFQAWEPMYNEQFF.

This clonotype was recorded at least ten times. The rearrangement links TRBV27 to TRBJ2-7; D not certain. V lost 4 bases, J lost 4 bases, and 5 bases lay in between. Germline assignment: CDR1 MNHEY and CDR2 SMNVEV (reference sequence). CDR3 length: 11 amino acids. CDR3 nucleotides: TGTGCCAGCAGTTCCCCGTACGAGCAGTACTTC. Translating gives CASSSPYEQYF.

The chain recombines TRBV5-1 with TRBJ2-7; TRBD2 matches at 11 bases. The CDR3 sequence is 17 residues long. V lost 4 bases to trimming and J lost 1 base; unmatched junction nucleotides: 10. The germline gives CDR1 SGHRS, CDR2 YFSETQ. The chain's CDR3 is CASSDTSGGNPSYEQYF. The CDR3 DNA sequence: TGCGCCAGCAGCGATACTAGCGGGGGCAATCCTTCCTACGAGCAGTACTTC.

This clonotype has a count of ten or more. The chain employs TRBV28 and TRBJ1-2; 9 nucleotides match TRBD1. J lost 5 bases, V lost 8 bases, and 9 bases had no gene match. Looked up from germline, CDR1 is MDHEN and CDR2 is SYDVKM. The CDR3 is made up of 14 amino acids. For the CDR3, the DNA is TGTGCCAGCTCCTTATGGGACAGGGCATATGGCTACACCTTC. Its translation is CASSLWDRAYGYTF.

In this sample, this clonotype turned up a few times. The chain employs TRBV5-6 and TRBJ1-4; D is uncertain. V gave up 0 bases and J gave up 8 bases, with 11 bases separating them. The CDR3 covers 14 residues. Germline-derived CDR1 and CDR2 are SGHDT and YYEEEE. CDR3 sequence: CASSLGPAREKLFF. The CDR3 region has the DNA TGTGCCAGCAGCTTGGGGCCAGCGCGGGAAAAACTGTTTTTT.

The DNA for the CDR3 is TGCAGTGCCTCCCCTTGGACTAGCGGGGAGGAGACCCAGTACTTC. This encodes CSASPWTSGEETQYF. The rearrangement joins TRBV20-1 to TRBJ2-5; 12 bases are a match to TRBD2. The J segment lost 5 bases and the V segment lost 6 bases, leaving 10 bases of the junction unmatched. This CDR3 contains 15 residues. Germline V gene sequence: CDR1 DFQATT, CDR2 SNEGSKA (reference sequence).

The chain recombines TRBV10-3 with TRBJ2-7, with a possible D match to TRBD1 (7 bases). The CDR3 is 12 amino acids. The germline V and J ends were trimmed by 8 bases and 2 bases, with 10 bases remaining between them. Germline values: CDR1 ENHRY, CDR2 SYGVKD. CDR3: CAIQGEAYEQYF. The CDR3 DNA sequence: TGTGCCATCCAGGGGGAGGCCTACGAGCAGTACTTC.